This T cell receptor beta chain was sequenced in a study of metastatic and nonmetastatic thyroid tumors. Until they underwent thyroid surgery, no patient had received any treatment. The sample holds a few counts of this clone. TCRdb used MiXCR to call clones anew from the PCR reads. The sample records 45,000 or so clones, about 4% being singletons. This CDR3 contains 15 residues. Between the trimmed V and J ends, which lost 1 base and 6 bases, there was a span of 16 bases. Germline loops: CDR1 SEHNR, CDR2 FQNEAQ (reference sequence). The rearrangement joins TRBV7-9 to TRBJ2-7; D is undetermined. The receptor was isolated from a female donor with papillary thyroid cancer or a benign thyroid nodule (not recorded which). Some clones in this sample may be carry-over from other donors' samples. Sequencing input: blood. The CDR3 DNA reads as TGTGCCAGCAGCTTAGTGTCACATGGTGCGCCCGAGCAGTACTTC. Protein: CASSLVSHGAPEQYF.